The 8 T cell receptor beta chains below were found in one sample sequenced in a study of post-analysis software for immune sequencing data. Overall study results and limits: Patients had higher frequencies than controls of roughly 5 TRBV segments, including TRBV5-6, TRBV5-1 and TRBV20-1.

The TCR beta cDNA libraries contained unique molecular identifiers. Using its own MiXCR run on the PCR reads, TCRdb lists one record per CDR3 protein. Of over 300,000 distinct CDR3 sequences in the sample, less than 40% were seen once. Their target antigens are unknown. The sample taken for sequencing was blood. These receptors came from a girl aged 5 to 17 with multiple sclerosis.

The CDR3 bases are TGTGCCAGCAGCGCCCGCCCCATAGCGGGGGGCCAGAGCTCCTACAATGAGCAGTTCTTC. Encoded protein: CASSARPIAGGQSSYNEQFF. The rearrangement joins TRBV11-3 to TRBJ2-1; TRBD2 aligns across 10 bases. The CDR3 covers 20 residues. Per germline, CDR1 SGHNT and CDR2 YENEEA. V gave up 5 bases and J gave up 0 bases; unmatched junction bases: 16.

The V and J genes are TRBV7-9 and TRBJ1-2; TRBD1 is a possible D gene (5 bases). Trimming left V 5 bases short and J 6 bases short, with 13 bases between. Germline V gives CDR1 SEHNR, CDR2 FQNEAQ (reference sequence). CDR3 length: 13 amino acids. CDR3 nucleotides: TGTGCCAGCAGCGTAACACAGGACGATGGCTACACCTTC. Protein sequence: CASSVTQDDGYTF.

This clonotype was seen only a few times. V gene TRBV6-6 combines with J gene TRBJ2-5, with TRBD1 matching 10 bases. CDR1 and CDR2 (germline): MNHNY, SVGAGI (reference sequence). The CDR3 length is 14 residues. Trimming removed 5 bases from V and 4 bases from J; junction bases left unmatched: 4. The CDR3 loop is CASSRGTGAETQYF. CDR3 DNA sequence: TGTGCCAGCAGTAGAGGGACAGGGGCAGAGACCCAGTACTTC.

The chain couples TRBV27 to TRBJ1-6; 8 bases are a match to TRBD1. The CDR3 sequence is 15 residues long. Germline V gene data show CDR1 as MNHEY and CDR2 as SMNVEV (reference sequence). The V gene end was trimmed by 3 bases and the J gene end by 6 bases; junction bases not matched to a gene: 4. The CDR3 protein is CASSFRDRSNSPLHF. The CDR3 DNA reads TGTGCCAGCAGTTTCCGGGACAGGAGTAATTCACCCCTCCACTTT.

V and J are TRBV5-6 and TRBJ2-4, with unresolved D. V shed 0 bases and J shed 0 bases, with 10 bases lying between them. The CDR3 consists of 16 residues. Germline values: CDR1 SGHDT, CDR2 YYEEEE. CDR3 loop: CASSLVGGLAKNIQYF. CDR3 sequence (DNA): TGTGCCAGCAGCTTGGTGGGCGGATTAGCCAAAAACATTCAGTACTTC.

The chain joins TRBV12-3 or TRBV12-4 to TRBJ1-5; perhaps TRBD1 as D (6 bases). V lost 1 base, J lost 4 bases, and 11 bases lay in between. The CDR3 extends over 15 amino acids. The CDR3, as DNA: TGTGCCAGCAGTTTAGGCAGGGGATCTAATCAGCCCCAGCATTTT. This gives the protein CASSLGRGSNQPQHF.

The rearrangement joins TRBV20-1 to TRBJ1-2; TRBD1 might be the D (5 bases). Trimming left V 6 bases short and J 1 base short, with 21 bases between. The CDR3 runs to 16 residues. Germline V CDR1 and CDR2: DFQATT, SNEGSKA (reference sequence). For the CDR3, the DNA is TGCAGTGCCGTAGATCCCGGGACCGAGGTTAACTATGGCTACACCTTC. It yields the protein CSAVDPGTEVNYGYTF.

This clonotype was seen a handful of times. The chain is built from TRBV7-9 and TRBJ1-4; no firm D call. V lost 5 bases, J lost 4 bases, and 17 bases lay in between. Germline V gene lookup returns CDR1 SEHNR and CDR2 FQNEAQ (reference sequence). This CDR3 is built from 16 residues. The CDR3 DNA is TGTGCCAGCAGCCCTCAAGGGCAGGTGTTTAATGAAAAACTGTTTTTT. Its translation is CASSPQGQVFNEKLFF.